This T cell receptor beta chain is from a study of CD8+ T cells in alopecia areata. Overall study results and limits: Expanded CD8+ clones among the top 100, as well as scalp clonality, were significantly decreased by tofacitinib. TCR sharing was clearer in mice than between patients, perhaps partly owing to patient HLA diversity.

Noted treatment: oral pan-JAK inhibitor, 5-10 mg twice daily. PBMCs served as the source from which CD4+ and CD8+ T cells were sorted. TCR sequencing used cDNA made by reverse transcription of extracted RNA. Generated by immunoSEQ multiplex PCR, the TCRdb table keeps only in-frame clones and is missing some. The sample records over 95,000 clones, less than 60% being singletons. The germline V and J ends were trimmed by 5 bases and 4 bases, with 6 bases remaining between them. CDR1 is DFQATT, CDR2 SNEGSKA, per germline (reference sequence). The CDR3 loop spans 10 amino acids. On this clone: Its antigen is not identified.

The rearrangement joins TRBV20-1 to TRBJ2-7; no definite D call. The sample was CD4+ T cells sorted from blood, taken at week 24, from a patient treated with tofacitinib. The receptor was isolated from a human donor with alopecia areata. As DNA, the CDR3 is TGCAGTGCTGGTCAATACGAGCAGTACTTC. Translating it yields CSAGQYEQYF.